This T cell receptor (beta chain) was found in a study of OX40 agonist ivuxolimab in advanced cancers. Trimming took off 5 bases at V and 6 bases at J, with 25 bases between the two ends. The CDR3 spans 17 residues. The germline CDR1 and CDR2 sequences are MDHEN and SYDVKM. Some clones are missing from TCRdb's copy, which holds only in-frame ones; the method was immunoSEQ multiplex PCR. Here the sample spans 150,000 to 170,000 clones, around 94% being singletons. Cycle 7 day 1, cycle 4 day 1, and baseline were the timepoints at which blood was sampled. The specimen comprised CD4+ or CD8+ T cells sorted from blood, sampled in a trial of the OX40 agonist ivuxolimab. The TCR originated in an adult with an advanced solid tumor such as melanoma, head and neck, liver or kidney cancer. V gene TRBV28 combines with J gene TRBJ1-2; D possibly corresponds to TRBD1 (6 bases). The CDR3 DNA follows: TGTGCCAGCAGTCCACCAGGGGCTGGCTCCCGTATGGATGGCTACACCTTC. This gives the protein CASSPPGAGSRMDGYTF.